The entry that follows covers one TCR beta chain sequence. Trimming pared 3 bases from V and 4 bases from J, leaving 9 bases between. This CDR3 has 12 residues. Germline loops: CDR1 DFQATT, CDR2 SNEGSKA (reference sequence). This specimen belongs to a study of blood T cell repertoires in COVID-19. Study-wide background: From the United States, Italy and Spain came samples of acute and convalescent COVID-19.

How the authors handled the data: Estimated nucleated cell counts came from reference gene primer amplification. Only in-frame clones appear in the TCRdb table, and some are missing; sequencing was by immunoSEQ multiplex PCR. V and J calls and clone size follow that table, whereas D and trimming were derived from the DNA. Of 190,000 or so clones listed, 85% to 90% were seen once; the top ten hold 2.7%. Input material: peripheral blood. The source of this sequence is a man aged 35-49 years with active or convalescent COVID-19. The chain links TRBV20-1 to TRBJ1-2; no firm D call. CDR3 amino acids: CSASSEPYGYTF. The CDR3 DNA follows: TGCAGTGCTAGTTCCGAGCCCTATGGCTACACCTTC.